The text below deals with one T cell receptor (beta chain). Its cognate antigen has yet to be identified. Base qualities are not at hand, and no much larger clone is one base apart. V was cut back by 0 bases and J by 2 bases, leaving a gap of 14 bases between them. The germline V gene provides CDR1 LGHNA and CDR2 YNFKEQ. CDR3 length: 17 amino acids, cysteine to phenylalanine. CDR3 DNA is the only sequence kept; it has 51 bases, read in frame from the first base. The data derive from a study of T cells in localized non-small cell lung cancer (TCRdb year 2020). Describing the broader study: The study examined T cell repertoires in 200 to 300 patients with early-stage NSCLC and compared tumors with uninvolved tumor-adjacent lungs. The cohort was made up of some 240 treatment-naive NSCLC patients whose localized lung tumors had been resected. The mean age of the NSCLC patients was roughly 70 years, with 130 or so men and 110 or so women. Summary of the overall study and its limitations: Multi-region tumor sequencing was not performed, so intratumor heterogeneity could not be excluded. A median of about 61 of the top 100 tumor clones turned up in the paired uninvolved adjacent lung, and approximately 30 of those clones also ranked among the top 100 of that same adjacent lung. Higher blood T cell density associated with longer overall survival, while higher adjacent-lung clonality associated with shorter survival. Because the study design was exploratory, TCR variables were selected using unadjusted p-values without false-discovery rate correction. Uninvolved tumor-adjacent lung showed the highest T cell clonality, higher than tumor, which suggests more focused antigenic responses in the uninvolved tumor-adjacent lung.

The immunoSEQ Assay was used to sequence TCR beta CDR3 regions from DNA. In the authors' own workflow: T cell density was computed as TCR beta template counts normalized to usable DNA estimated by amplifying housekeeping genes. Using the preseqR package, richness was estimated by extrapolating to 120,000 templates for tissue samples and 400,000 templates for PBMC samples. Clonality was defined by subtracting Pielou's evenness from one. Tissue-enriched TCRs were identified by differential abundance testing using productive amino-acid clonotypes, minimum total count 5 and alpha 0.1. Repertoire overlap between compartments was quantified with the Jaccard Index and Morisita Overlap Index. GLIPH clustered TCR beta CDR3s with public tetramer-defined viral CDR3s; viral motifs required at least three viral sequences plus V-gene enrichment. TCRdb limited this immuneACCESS table to in-frame rearrangements with V and J called. A share of clones is missing; checked studies link under half to unresolved V genes, and the rest is unexplained. The V and J calls and clone size are taken from that table; D and trimming were inferred from the DNA. This sample lists tens of thousands of clones; approximately 90% were detected once. The ten largest clones add up to 20% of the sample.

At diagnosis, peripheral blood, uninvolved tumor-adjacent lung and tumor were collected and stored as a combination of fresh-frozen and FFPE material. For TCR repertoire profiling, the blood samples were analyzed as peripheral blood mononuclear cells. This receptor chain uses TRBV4-2 and TRBJ1-5; confidence is insufficient to name the D gene. This receptor was obtained from a man aged 40-75 years with stage I lung adenocarcinoma. The sequencing used peripheral blood, collected before any cancer treatment. The DNA sequence follows: TGTGCCAGCAGCCAAGATCTGGGTGCCCTCCGCAATCAGCCCCAGCATTTT. Its protein reads: CASSQDLGALRNQPQHF.